This TCR beta chain was retrieved from a study of T cell responses to AZD1222 COVID-19 vaccine. CDR3 length: 14 amino acids. Germline V gene sequence: CDR1 LNHDA, CDR2 SQIVND (reference sequence). V dropped 3 bases and J dropped 2; count of bases not matched to a gene: 0. The method was immunoSEQ multiplex PCR; TCRdb's version includes in-frame clones alone and lacks a portion of them. This sample carries about 180,000 clones, approximately 92% of them seen once, and the ten largest clones take 0.95% to 1.3%. This chain connects TRBV19 to TRBJ2-1, with 8 bases that match TRBD2. This sequence originates from an adult who received the MenACWY meningococcal vaccine as a control. Sequencing used peripheral blood, obtained 28 days after the second dose of the MenACWY control vaccine. CDR3 residues: CASSMRGAYNEQFF. CDR3 nucleotides: TGTGCCAGTAGTATGCGGGGGGCCTACAATGAGCAGTTCTTC.